Listed below are T cell receptor beta chains from one sample, sequenced in a study of T-cell memory formation after mild COVID-19. A single record per CDR3 protein comes from TCRdb applying MiXCR to the 5' RACE reads. Of under 300,000 distinct CDR3 sequences in the sample, 8% to 9.5% were seen once. Sequencing input: PBMCs or a T cell subset sorted from them (not recorded which). These receptors all stem from a man aged 18 to 30 who had mild COVID-19 (a few samples of this study predate the infection). Cell type and time point are not known. Each CDR3 is given with its conserved first and last residue. The order of the fields is J gene, clone size, D gene, V gene, CDR3 protein, CDR3 DNA. The D gene is left open where the match is weak. Clone size is shown for a subset of rows, as once, few, many or a class of expanded clone.

>TRBJ2-3|few|.|TRBV4-3
CASSQGSGGSRTDTQYF
TGCGCCAGCAGCCAAGGGTCCGGGGGCTCACGCACAGATACGCAGTATTTT
>TRBJ2-7|.|TRBD1|TRBV7-2
CASSSDRFNEQYF
TGTGCCAGCAGCTCGGACAGGTTCAACGAGCAGTACTTC
>TRBJ1-5|few|.|TRBV12-3/TRBV12-4
CASSFQGLNQPQHF
TGTGCCAGCAGTTTTCAGGGACTCAATCAGCCCCAGCATTTT
>TRBJ2-3|few|.|TRBV7-7
CASSLVAGNPDTQYF
TGTGCTAGCAGCTTAGTCGCCGGGAATCCAGATACGCAGTATTTT
>TRBJ2-1|.|.|TRBV5-5
CASSREFRGANYNEQFF
TGTGCCAGCAGCCGTGAATTCCGCGGGGCGAACTACAATGAGCAGTTCTTC
>TRBJ2-1|few|.|TRBV18
CASSPFLGLAYNEQFF
TGTGCCAGCTCACCATTCTTGGGGTTGGCCTACAATGAGCAGTTCTTC
>TRBJ2-2|few|.|TRBV7-3
CASSLHGELFF
TGTGCCAGCAGCTTACACGGGGAGCTGTTTTTT
>TRBJ2-1|many|.|TRBV24-1
CATSQGGLGEQFF
TGTGCCACCAGTCAGGGGGGTTTAGGGGAGCAGTTCTTC
>TRBJ2-5|.|TRBD1|TRBV5-1
CASSLFSGGAKTQYF
TGCGCCAGCAGCTTGTTTTCAGGGGGCGCGAAGACCCAGTACTTC
>TRBJ1-5|.|.|TRBV7-8
CASSLSSGRQPQHF
TGTGCCAGCAGCCTCTCCTCTGGGCGACAGCCCCAGCATTTT
>TRBJ2-3|many|TRBD1|TRBV24-1
CATSDPRDRGGDTQYF
TGTGCCACCAGTGACCCTAGGGACAGGGGGGGAGATACGCAGTATTTT
>TRBJ1-5|.|.|TRBV7-2
CASSLRTERFKNNQPQHF
TGTGCCAGCAGCTTGAGGACAGAACGATTCAAAAACAATCAGCCCCAGCATTTT
>TRBJ2-7|few|.|TRBV7-2
CASSLLRGNEQYF
TGTGCCAGCAGCTTGCTCAGGGGAAACGAGCAGTACTTC
>TRBJ2-2|few|.|TRBV28
CATLQGGYTGELFF
TGTGCCACGCTTCAGGGGGGGTACACCGGGGAGCTGTTTTTT
>TRBJ2-1|.|.|TRBV5-1
CASSFGIPYNEQFF
TGCGCCAGCAGCTTTGGTATCCCTTACAATGAGCAGTTCTTC
>TRBJ1-3|few|.|TRBV29-1
CSVELLGTDSGNTIYF
TGCAGCGTTGAACTTCTGGGAACCGACTCTGGAAACACCATATATTTT
>TRBJ2-3|few|TRBD2|TRBV20-1
CSARDRGGGIDTQYF
TGCAGTGCTAGAGATCGCGGCGGGGGGATAGATACGCAGTATTTT
>TRBJ2-1|.|.|TRBV7-9
CASSTPRVSGEQFF
TGTGCCAGCAGCACACCCCGTGTATCGGGAGAGCAGTTCTTC
>TRBJ2-1|.|.|TRBV27
CASSFLGANEQFF
TGTGCCAGCAGTTTCCTGGGGGCTAATGAGCAGTTCTTC
>TRBJ2-3|many|.|TRBV7-9
CASSNRRAAADTQYF
TGTGCCAGCAGCAACCGACGGGCAGCGGCAGATACGCAGTATTTT
>TRBJ2-1|once|TRBD1|TRBV12-3/TRBV12-4
CAITNTGQSYNEQFF
TGTGCCATCACAAATACGGGACAGTCCTACAATGAGCAGTTCTTC
>TRBJ1-2|few|.|TRBV18
CASSPFPERGGYTF
TGTGCCAGCTCACCCTTTCCCGAACGTGGGGGCTACACCTTC
>TRBJ2-1|.|.|TRBV5-4
CASSSLGSPPNEQFF
TGTGCCAGCAGCTCCCTTGGGTCCCCCCCCAATGAGCAGTTCTTC
>TRBJ2-5|.|TRBD1|TRBV19
CASSGTGGLVETQYF
TGTGCCAGTAGTGGGACAGGGGGCTTAGTTGAGACCCAGTACTTC
>TRBJ2-7|.|TRBD1|TRBV5-1
CASEPGTGISYEQYF
TGCGCCAGCGAGCCCGGGACAGGTATCTCCTACGAGCAGTACTTC
>TRBJ2-7|few|.|TRBV5-1
CASSPPGVHEQYF
TGCGCCAGCAGCCCCCCAGGGGTTCACGAGCAGTACTTC
>TRBJ2-5|.|.|TRBV11-2
CASSFRVEQETQYF
TGTGCCAGCAGCTTCCGGGTCGAACAAGAGACCCAGTACTTC
>TRBJ1-6|.|.|TRBV10-3
CAIRPGQESPLHF
TGTGCCATCAGGCCGGGACAAGAGTCACCCCTCCACTTT
>TRBJ1-4|.|.|TRBV20-1
CSARPGETNEKLFF
TGCAGTGCTAGACCAGGGGAAACTAATGAAAAACTGTTTTTT
>TRBJ2-1|.|.|TRBV24-1
CATSRGYNEQFF
TGTGCCACCTCACGGGGGTACAATGAGCAGTTCTTC
>TRBJ2-7|few|.|TRBV7-2
CASSLVSENYEQYF
TGTGCCAGCAGCTTAGTGTCGGAGAATTACGAGCAGTACTTC
>TRBJ2-2|.|TRBD1|TRBV11-2
CASSQNRGLGTGELFF
TGTGCCAGCAGCCAGAACAGGGGGCTCGGGACCGGGGAGCTGTTTTTT
>TRBJ1-2|.|.|TRBV7-9
CASSGGWGYTF
TGTGCCAGCAGCGGGGGATGGGGCTACACCTTC
>TRBJ1-1|.|.|TRBV6-5
CASSYGFGTEAFF
TGTGCCAGCAGTTACGGGTTCGGCACTGAAGCTTTCTTT
>TRBJ1-2|few|.|TRBV11-2
CASSFSGRNYGYTF
TGTGCCAGCAGCTTTTCTGGACGGAACTATGGCTACACCTTC
>TRBJ2-3|few|TRBD2|TRBV18
CASSPSGGTGERTDTQYF
TGTGCCAGCTCACCGAGCGGGGGAACGGGGGAAAGGACAGATACGCAGTATTTT
>TRBJ2-7|few|TRBD1|TRBV10-3
CATRQGAYEQYF
TGTGCCACTAGACAGGGGGCTTACGAGCAGTACTTC
>TRBJ2-5|few|.|TRBV20-1
CSGRRGAKETQYF
TGCAGTGGTCGGCGCGGGGCAAAAGAGACCCAGTACTTC
>TRBJ2-1|few|TRBD2|TRBV7-2
CASSFLAVLFF
TGTGCCAGCAGCTTTCTAGCGGTATTGTTCTTC
>TRBJ2-1|.|.|TRBV27
CASSFLGAPPGEQFF
TGTGCCAGCAGTTTTTTAGGAGCCCCGCCGGGTGAGCAGTTCTTC
>TRBJ2-5|few|.|TRBV2
CASSDVGRETQYF
TGTGCCAGCAGTGATGTAGGCCGAGAGACCCAGTACTTC
>TRBJ2-1|few|TRBD2|TRBV7-3
CASSPSKERGSYNEQFF
TGTGCCAGCAGCCCCTCCAAGGAGCGGGGGAGCTACAATGAGCAGTTCTTC
>TRBJ2-5|few|.|TRBV6-1
CASSETSYWGRETQYF
TGTGCCAGCAGTGAAACTTCGTATTGGGGGCGAGAGACCCAGTACTTC
>TRBJ2-1|many|.|TRBV29-1
CSVGHRVNEQFF
TGCAGCGTTGGCCACAGGGTGAATGAGCAGTTCTTC
>TRBJ2-2|few|.|TRBV9
CASSPRDKPGSTGELFF
TGTGCCAGCAGCCCAAGGGACAAGCCCGGGAGCACCGGGGAGCTGTTTTTT
>TRBJ1-2|few|.|TRBV5-1
CASSFNSGRYNYGYTF
TGCGCCAGCAGCTTTAATTCGGGACGGTATAACTATGGCTACACCTTC
>TRBJ1-2|.|.|TRBV12-3/TRBV12-4
CASSLSGHLYGYTF
TGTGCCAGCAGTTTATCGGGCCACCTCTATGGCTACACCTTC
>TRBJ2-5|.|.|TRBV7-8
CASSLIRDGETQYF
TGTGCCAGCAGCCTAATCAGGGATGGAGAGACCCAGTACTTC
>TRBJ2-1|many|TRBD1|TRBV27
CASSFRDRAYNEQFF
TGTGCCAGCAGTTTCCGGGACAGGGCCTACAATGAGCAGTTCTTC